This paragraph covers one TCR beta chain sequence. What antigen it recognizes has not been identified. No much larger clone is present one base from it, and per-base qualities are unavailable. These data originate in a study of blood T cell repertoires in COVID-19 (dated by TCRdb to 2019 to 2021). In terms of the full investigation: Samples from collaborators originated in the United States, Italy and Spain and spanned both the acute and convalescent phases of COVID-19. The prospective study material was composed of cDNA or gDNA derived from T cells, B-cell-depleted T cells, or PBMCs. Subjects who had been exposed to COVID-19, were actively infected with it, or had recovered from it provided the deeply sampled blood TCRbeta repertoires that made up the dataset. The repertoires were made available in a free public database intended to serve as a resource for research on the immune response to SARS-CoV-2. Samples were obtained from the ongoing ImmuneRACE study (first 160 participants) and from 1,200 or so subjects provided by 6 global collaborators. A de-identified subject ID, COVID-19 status, age in years and sex were almost always included in the sample metadata. Where HLA class I and class II types were available, the types were taken from metadata supplied by the sample provider, not from assay-based typing.

In Seattle, one collaborating source enrolled patients while the infection was active and tracked those patients longitudinally over the course of disease. Whole blood was collected in K2EDTA tubes by collaborating institutions according to the institutions' own protocols. Collaborator samples were shipped for TCRbeta analysis as frozen whole blood, isolated PBMCs, or DNA extracted from either sample type. TCRbeta CDR3 regions were amplified from genomic DNA by means of the immunoSEQ Assay, a bias-controlled multiplex PCR. The authors' analysis ran thus. Within the assay, amplification of reference gene primers was used to estimate how many nucleated cells each sample contained. To quantify the absolute abundance of each unique TCRbeta CDR3 rearrangement, sequence reads were collapsed and filtered. For each sample, productive Simpson clonality was calculated by taking the square root of Simpson's diversity index across productive rearrangements. TCRdb retrieved this table from immuneACCESS and kept in-frame rearrangements only. Not all clones are present; in checked studies, unresolved V genes account for under half, and no reason is known for the remainder. D and trimming come from the DNA, and the V and J calls and clone size come from that table. The sample yields roughly 54,000 clones; about 87% were counted once. Roughly 6.5% of the sample is held by the ten biggest clonotypes.

What the research found in general, with its limitations: Clinical and demographic metadata were provided uncurated, with the amount varying by source and participant.

V lost 5 bases and J lost 4 bases; the stretch between them is 6 bases long. The germline V gene encodes CDR1 DFQATT and CDR2 SNEGSKA (reference sequence). Reading from cysteine to phenylalanine, the CDR3 counts 10 amino acids. CDR3 DNA only is kept here, 30 bases in frame from base 1. Source material: peripheral blood. The chain employs TRBV20-1 and TRBJ2-7; the D gene remains uncertain. This TCR was sampled from a woman aged 55-69 years with COVID-19, enrolled during active disease. The DNA sequence reads TGCAGTGCTGTCCCATACGAGCAGTACTTC. Translated, it gives CSAVPYEQYF.